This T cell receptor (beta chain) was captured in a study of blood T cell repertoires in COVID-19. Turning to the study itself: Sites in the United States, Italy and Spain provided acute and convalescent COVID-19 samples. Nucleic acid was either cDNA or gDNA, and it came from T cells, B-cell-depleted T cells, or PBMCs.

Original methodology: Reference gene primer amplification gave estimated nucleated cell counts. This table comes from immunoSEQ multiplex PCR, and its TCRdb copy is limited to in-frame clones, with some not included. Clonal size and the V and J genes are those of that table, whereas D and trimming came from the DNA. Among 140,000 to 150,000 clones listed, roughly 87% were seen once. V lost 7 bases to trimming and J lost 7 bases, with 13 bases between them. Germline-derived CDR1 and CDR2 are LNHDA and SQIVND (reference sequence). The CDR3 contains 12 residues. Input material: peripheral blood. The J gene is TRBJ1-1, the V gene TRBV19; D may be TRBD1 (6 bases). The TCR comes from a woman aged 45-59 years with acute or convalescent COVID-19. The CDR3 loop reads CASKSRGGEAFF. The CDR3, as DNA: TGTGCCAGTAAGAGCAGGGGTGGTGAAGCTTTCTTT.